The rows below give T cell receptor beta chains drawn from one sample of a study of cytomegalovirus exposure and HLA in healthy donors. Clones were sequenced by immunoSEQ multiplex PCR, and TCRdb holds only the in-frame ones, with some missing. In the table there are about 190,000 clones, roughly 81% of which are singletons. Sequenced sample: PBMCs. The origin of the receptors is a woman in her 30s in good health and CMV-seropositive. Each CDR3 is given with its conserved first and last residue. D genes are given only for firm matches. Only part of the rows carry a size: once, few, many, or a class if the clone is expanded.

TRBJ2-1	TRBV6-8	.	.	CASSFGGSSYNEQFF	TGTGCCAGCAGTTTTGGTGGCAGCTCCTACAATGAGCAGTTCTTC
TRBJ1-2	TRBV27	.	TRBD1	CASRIPGQGTGYTF	TGTGCCAGCAGAATACCGGGACAGGGGACCGGCTACACCTTC
TRBJ1-5	TRBV28	.	.	CASSLFNARTAEPQHF	TGTGCCAGCAGTTTATTCAACGCAAGGACAGCCGAGCCCCAGCATTTT
TRBJ2-7	TRBV9	few	TRBD2	CASSGTSGRALYEQYF	TGTGCCAGCAGCGGGACTAGCGGGAGGGCTCTATACGAGCAGTACTTC
TRBJ2-2	TRBV5-4	.	TRBD2	CASSLGLAGPPNGELFF	TGTGCCAGCAGCTTGGGGCTAGCGGGACCCCCCAATGGGGAGCTGTTTTTT
TRBJ2-7	TRBV7-9	.	TRBD1	CASSFGTGAEQYF	TGTGCCAGCAGCTTCGGGACAGGGGCCGAGCAGTACTTC
TRBJ2-2	TRBV18	few	TRBD2	CASSPLRLAGNGELFF	TGTGCCAGCTCACCACTGAGGCTAGCGGGAAACGGGGAGCTGTTTTTT
TRBJ2-7	TRBV10-3	few	TRBD2	CAISPSEGGPGEQYF	TGTGCCATCAGCCCCAGTGAGGGAGGGCCGGGCGAGCAGTACTTC
TRBJ1-1	TRBV15	.	TRBD1	CATSPRQGGNTEAFF	TGTGCCACCAGCCCCCGGCAGGGGGGGAACACTGAAGCTTTCTTT
TRBJ1-3	TRBV2	.	.	CASSEDNLSGNTIYF	TGTGCCAGCAGTGAGGACAATCTCTCTGGAAACACCATATATTTT
TRBJ1-1	TRBV25-1	.	.	CASSETGATEAFF	TGTGCCAGCAGCGAGACAGGAGCCACTGAAGCTTTCTTT
TRBJ1-6	TRBV28	few	.	CASSGSGGSSPLHF	TGTGCCAGCAGTGGATCAGGAGGTAGTTCACCCCTCCACTTT
TRBJ2-1	TRBV11-3	once	TRBD2	CASSLAGGPTEQFF	TGTGCCAGCAGCTTAGCGGGAGGGCCGACGGAGCAGTTCTTC
TRBJ2-7	TRBV6-1	.	TRBD2	CASLLAEIYEQYF	TGTGCCAGCCTACTAGCGGAAATCTACGAGCAGTACTTC
TRBJ1-1	TRBV2	.	.	CASSVYTEAFF	TGTGCCAGCAGTGTATACACTGAAGCTTTCTTT
TRBJ2-7	TRBV5-5	.	TRBD1	CASSHYDRGYEQYF	TGTGCCAGCAGCCACTACGACAGGGGGTACGAGCAGTACTTC
TRBJ2-4	TRBV28	.	.	CASRTGQSGIQYF	TGTGCCAGCAGAACGGGACAATCAGGCATTCAGTACTTC
TRBJ2-7	TRBV7-2	.	TRBD2	CASSPRLASYEQYF	TGTGCCAGCAGCCCAAGACTAGCGTCCTACGAGCAGTACTTC
TRBJ2-5	TRBV5-1	.	TRBD2	CASSLGLAGKETQYF	TGCGCCAGCAGCTTGGGGCTAGCGGGAAAGGAGACCCAGTACTTC
TRBJ2-3	TRBV6-6	few	TRBD1	CASSYADRGSDTQYF	TGTGCCAGCAGTTACGCGGACAGGGGTTCAGATACGCAGTATTTT
TRBJ2-1	TRBV5-1	few	TRBD1	CASTLGQTYNEQFF	TGCGCCAGCACCTTGGGACAGACATACAATGAGCAGTTCTTC
TRBJ2-1	TRBV19	.	.	CASSILAGPHNEQFF	TGTGCCAGTAGTATTCTCGCGGGCCCTCACAATGAGCAGTTCTTC
TRBJ2-1	TRBV5-1	.	TRBD2	CASSGGALAGGSGNEQFF	TGCGCCAGCAGCGGCGGGGCACTAGCGGGAGGGTCCGGGAATGAGCAGTTCTTC
TRBJ1-1	TRBV29-1	.	.	CSVQQGMSTEAFF	TGCAGCGTCCAGCAGGGGATGAGCACTGAAGCTTTCTTT
TRBJ2-7	TRBV5-4	.	.	CASSSEQGHEQYF	TGTGCCAGCAGCTCGGAACAGGGTCACGAGCAGTACTTC
TRBJ1-1	TRBV11-2	.	.	CASSLELYTEAFF	TGTGCCAGCAGCTTAGAACTGTACACTGAAGCTTTCTTT